This T cell receptor (beta chain) was identified in a study of response to subunit inactivated influenza vaccine (dated by TCRdb to the late 2010s). For context, the study as a whole: Deep quantitative T cell receptor repertoire profiling was used in the study to track responses to a trivalent subunit inactivated influenza vaccine. Results and caveats for the whole study, not just this receptor: The authors proposed that each seasonal influenza vaccination may bring in only a limited number of new T cells.

Library preparation was by RT-PCR. The reads were generated on an Illumina HiSeq 2500. TCRdb passed the public sequencing reads through fastp at Q25 and MiXCR, retaining productive beta sequences. Each entry merges the rows of one CDR3 protein and shows their most common DNA and genes. A total of hundreds of thousands of distinct CDR3 sequences appear in this sample, about 11% of them only once. 10% to 13% of the sample comes from the top ten. Between the V and J ends, shortened by 6 bases and 4 bases respectively, the junction contains 16 bases. In the germline V gene (reference sequence), CDR1 corresponds to MNHEY and CDR2 to SMNVEV. The CDR3 measures 15 amino acids from cysteine to phenylalanine. Only CDR3 DNA is held: 45 bases, read in frame from base 1. This clonotype was seen more than once but under ten times. What this receptor recognizes is not known. Base qualities are not provided; no much larger clone lies one nucleotide away.

The source of this sequence is a man aged 50-59 years who received an inactivated influenza vaccine. Donor details come from another sample of the same person, matched by shared clones. This receptor chain uses TRBV27 and TRBJ2-1; the D gene is possibly TRBD1, with 6 bases matching. The specimen comprised PBMCs from blood, sampled on the day of vaccination. The DNA sequence reads TGTGCCAGCAGCAAGGAAGGACAGAGGTACAATGAGCAGTTCTTC. Its translation is CASSKEGQRYNEQFF.